The 9 T cell receptor beta chains below come from one sample, sequenced in a study of patients and donors after allogeneic stem cell transplantation. In TCRdb, the RT-PCR reads were re-called with MiXCR into one record per CDR3 protein. This sample has about 160,000 distinct CDR3 sequences, with approximately 37% found just once. The sample was blood, either unsorted or a sorted T cell fraction (not recorded which). Source of these receptors: a human donor who was either an allogeneic HSCT recipient or a stem cell or donor lymphocyte infusion donor (not recorded which). It is not recorded whose cells these are; they may come from a transplant donor.

This chain connects TRBV5-1 to TRBJ2-5, with D tentatively TRBD2 (6 bases). The CDR3 loop spans 13 amino acids. Germline CDR1 and CDR2: SGHRS and YFSETQ. Written as DNA, the CDR3 is TGCGCTACGGGACGTGGCCGGGGGGAGACCCAGTACTTC. Translated, it gives CATGRGRGETQYF.

The J gene is TRBJ1-4, the V gene TRBV3-1; TRBD1 matches at 7 bases. CDR1 LGHDT and CDR2 YNNKEL come from the germline V gene (reference sequence). V lost 4 bases and J lost 5; bases outside the gene matches: 13. CDR3 length: 17 residues. The CDR3 DNA reads TGTGCCAGCAGCCCAAAGGGATGGGACAGACGGAATGAAAAACTGTTTTTT. Amino acid sequence: CASSPKGWDRRNEKLFF.

This chain connects TRBV6-5 to TRBJ1-2; TRBD1 agrees at 7 bases. Germline CDR1 is MNHEY and CDR2 is SVGAGI. CDR3 length: 15 residues. V lost 2 bases, J lost 13 bases, and 16 bases stayed unmatched. The CDR3 reads CASSYTQTGNGAGTF. The DNA for the CDR3 is TGTGCCAGCAGTTACACACAGACAGGGAATGGGGCTGGCACCTTC.

This clonotype turned up a few times. This chain uses TRBV28 with TRBJ1-5; the match to TRBD1 covers 8 bases. The J segment lost 7 bases and the V segment lost 5 bases, leaving 13 bases of the junction unmatched. CDR3 length equals 16 residues. Germline lookup yields CDR1 MDHEN and CDR2 SYDVKM. The CDR3 sequence is CASSLPQGVLRQPQHF. The CDR3 DNA reads TGTGCCAGCAGTCTACCACAGGGGGTCCTGAGACAGCCCCAGCATTTT.

This clonotype was observed a handful of times. The rearrangement joins TRBV24-1 to TRBJ1-5; D is uncertain. Germline assignment: CDR1 KGHDR and CDR2 SFDVKD. The CDR3 consists of 12 residues. V lost 9 bases and J 6 bases, leaving 11 bases between the germline ends. The CDR3 is CATGRPGQPQHF. CDR3 coding DNA: TGTGCCACCGGACGGCCTGGTCAGCCCCAGCATTTT.

V and J are TRBV18 and TRBJ2-5, with a weak D call TRBD2 (6 bases). Trimming pared 4 bases from V and 5 bases from J, leaving 14 bases between. This CDR3 is built from 14 residues. Germline loops: CDR1 KGHSH, CDR2 LQKENI. The CDR3 DNA reads as TGTGCCAGCTCACTAAGCCAGGCGGGGGAGACCCAGTACTTC. It encodes CASSLSQAGETQYF.

This clonotype was found a few times. The rearrangement uses TRBV24-1 and TRBJ1-2, with 8 bases fitting TRBD1. The germline V gene encodes CDR1 KGHDR and CDR2 SFDVKD. The J segment lost 6 bases and the V segment lost 4 bases, leaving 9 bases of the junction unmatched. The CDR3 extends over 15 amino acids. In DNA, the CDR3 is TGTGCCACCAGTGACCCCGGACAGGGCCCCCATGGCTACACCTTC. This encodes CATSDPGQGPHGYTF.

This chain uses TRBV5-1 with TRBJ2-1; 8 nucleotides align to TRBD2. Trimming took 4 bases from V and 7 from J; bases not matched to a gene: 7. Looked up from germline, CDR1 is SGHRS and CDR2 is YFSETQ. The CDR3 sequence is 14 residues long. CDR3 amino acids: CASSAGLDQNEQFF. The CDR3 DNA reads as TGCGCCAGCAGCGCGGGACTAGATCAAAATGAGCAGTTCTTC.

This rearrangement joins TRBV28 to TRBJ1-5, with D possibly TRBD1 on 5 matching bases. CDR3 length: 14 amino acids. CDR1 MDHEN and CDR2 SYDVKM come from the germline V gene. Deletions cut 6 bases from V and 2 bases from J, with 11 bases between. The CDR3 region is CASRLGRRNQPQHF. In DNA, the CDR3 is TGTGCCAGCAGACTGGGACGGCGCAATCAGCCCCAGCATTTT.